This T cell receptor (beta chain) originates from a study of T cell repertoires in cytomegalovirus infection. CDR3 length: 14 residues. The germline V and J ends were trimmed by 1 base and 1 base, with 10 bases remaining between them. The germline V gene encodes CDR1 DFQATT and CDR2 SNEGSKA (reference sequence). MiXCR, run by TCRdb on the reads, gives a single entry per CDR3 protein. The sample holds some 450,000 distinct CDR3 sequences; approximately 33% are singletons and the top ten take about an eighth. This clonotype appeared a single time. Sample: PBMCs. The sequence was collected from a human donor in good health (CMV status not recorded). Some clones in this sample may be carry-over from other donors' samples. V usage is TRBV20-1 and J usage is TRBJ1-1; TRBD1 might be the D (5 bases). The CDR3 is CSARGPGRNTEAFF. The CDR3 nucleotides read TGCAGTGCTAGAGGGCCGGGACGGAACACTGAAGCTTTCTTT.